This is a list of T cell receptor beta chains from one sample in a study of cytomegalovirus exposure and HLA in healthy donors. Profiled with immunoSEQ multiplex PCR; TCRdb holds only in-frame clones, not every one. Seen here are approximately 150,000 clones, 70% to 85% observed once, and the top ten hold 3% to 4.5%. The specimen was PBMCs. These receptors came from a man aged 30 to 39 in good health and CMV-seropositive. The CDR3 runs from the conserved cysteine through the conserved F or W. The order of the fields is J gene, CDR3 length, clone size, D gene, V gene, CDR3 DNA, CDR3 protein. The D gene is left open where the match is weak. Part of the rows lack a size; the others show once, few, many or a class for expanded clones.

TRBJ1-1,15,-,-,TRBV11-1,TGTGCCAGCAGCTTATATTCAGGGATAAACACTGAAGCTTTCTTT,CASSLYSGINTEAFF
TRBJ2-7,18,-,TRBD1,TRBV12-5,TGTGCTAGTGGTTTGATGAACCGGGACAGGGGGCATTCCTACGAGCAGTACTTC,CASGLMNRDRGHSYEQYF
TRBJ1-5,14,few,TRBD1,TRBV6-1,TGTGCCAGCAGTGAACGACAGGGGGCTCAGCCCCAGCATTTT,CASSERQGAQPQHF
TRBJ2-1,16,few,-,TRBV7-9,TGTGCCAGCATCCCAGGGGGCGGGGGAGTACTCAATGAGCAGTTCTTC,CASIPGGGGVLNEQFF
TRBJ2-5,15,once,-,TRBV9,TGTGCCAGCAGCGTAGGAGGGGGGGCAATAGAGACCCAGTACTTC,CASSVGGGAIETQYF
TRBJ2-5,13,-,-,TRBV7-3,TGTGCCAGCAGCTCGGGACTGCAAGAGACCCAGTACTTC,CASSSGLQETQYF
TRBJ2-1,15,once,-,TRBV5-1,TGCGCCAGCAGTCCTAGGGGGACCAACTACAATGAGCAGTTCTTC,CASSPRGTNYNEQFF
TRBJ1-1,14,-,-,TRBV19,TGTGCCAGTAGTAAGGACAGCCTGAACACTGAAGCTTTCTTT,CASSKDSLNTEAFF
TRBJ2-7,14,-,TRBD1,TRBV6-5,TGTGCCAGCAGACCCCCGGGACAGAACTACGAGCAGTACTTC,CASRPPGQNYEQYF
TRBJ2-2,16,-,TRBD2,TRBV5-4,TGTGCCAGCAGCCCTCTAGCGGGGGGATACACCGGGGAGCTGTTTTTT,CASSPLAGGYTGELFF
TRBJ2-7,20,-,TRBD1,TRBV27,TGTGCCAGCAGTTCCACAGGGGTAATACTCCGGCCCAAAGATCTCTACGAGCAGTACTTC,CASSSTGVILRPKDLYEQYF
TRBJ2-3,11,-,-,TRBV23-1,TGCGCCAGCAGTCTCGAGGATACGCAGTATTTT,CASSLEDTQYF
TRBJ2-1,16,-,-,TRBV11-3,TGTGCCAGCAGCTTAGTGTCGGGAATAGGCTACAATGAGCAGTTCTTC,CASSLVSGIGYNEQFF
TRBJ2-7,15,-,-,TRBV4-3,TGCGCCAGCAGCCAATCATTGACAGGGAGGAACGAGCAGTACTTC,CASSQSLTGRNEQYF
TRBJ2-2,14,few,TRBD1,TRBV2,TGTGCCAGCATGGGACAGCAGAACACCGGGGAGCTGTTTTTT,CASMGQQNTGELFF
TRBJ2-2,16,-,TRBD1,TRBV27,TGTGCCAGCAGTTTATCCATGACAGGGTACACCGGGGAGCTGTTTTTT,CASSLSMTGYTGELFF
TRBJ2-1,12,-,-,TRBV7-2,TGTGCCAGCAGCTTTACCTACAATGAGCAGTTCTTC,CASSFTYNEQFF
TRBJ2-5,15,-,TRBD1,TRBV9,TGTGCCAGCAGCGCCCATCCGGGACAGAGGGAGACCCAGTACTTC,CASSAHPGQRETQYF
TRBJ1-4,19,-,TRBD1,TRBV2,TGTGCCAGCAGTCTCTTCCCCCCGGGACAGGGTATCCGTAATGAAAAACTGTTTTTT,CASSLFPPGQGIRNEKLFF
TRBJ2-7,13,-,TRBD1,TRBV27,TGTGCCAGCGGCCATCCACAGGGGTACGAGCAGTACTTC,CASGHPQGYEQYF
TRBJ1-1,13,-,-,TRBV9,TGTGCCAGCAGCGTCGGGGTGGACACTGAAGCTTTCTTT,CASSVGVDTEAFF
TRBJ2-2,17,few,TRBD1,TRBV7-9,TGTGCCAGCAGCAACTCGGGGGACAGGGGGTTCATCGGGGAGCTGTTTTTT,CASSNSGDRGFIGELFF
TRBJ2-5,16,few,-,TRBV7-6,TGTGCCAGCAGCTTACTAGGGAGTACCCTTCAAGAGACCCAGTACTTC,CASSLLGSTLQETQYF
TRBJ2-1,15,-,TRBD1,TRBV7-9,TGTGCCAGCAGCTTCGGGACAGGGGGTAACAATGAGCAGTTCTTC,CASSFGTGGNNEQFF
TRBJ2-7,14,-,TRBD1,TRBV30,TGTGCCTGGAACATGGGACAGGGCGGCTACGAGCAGTACTTC,CAWNMGQGGYEQYF
TRBJ2-2,15,-,TRBD1,TRBV6-1,TGTGCCAGCAGTGAACAGGGGGTTTACACCGGGGAGCTGTTTTTT,CASSEQGVYTGELFF
TRBJ1-2,14,-,-,TRBV15,TGTGCCACCAGCAGAGACAGGGGTGACTATGGCTACACCTTC,CATSRDRGDYGYTF
TRBJ2-7,12,once,-,TRBV10-1,TGCGCCAGGGGGGCTCTCACTAGCGAGCAGTACTTC,CARGALTSEQYF
TRBJ1-3,14,few,-,TRBV5-1,TGCGCCAGCAGCTTGCAGTCCGAAGGAAACACCATATATTTT,CASSLQSEGNTIYF
TRBJ2-5,15,-,-,TRBV7-9,TGTGCCAGCAGCTTACCTTCTAGCGCTCAAGAGACCCAGTACTTC,CASSLPSSAQETQYF
TRBJ2-3,14,once,-,TRBV27,TGTGCCAGCGCTAAGCGGACGCACACAGATACGCAGTATTTT,CASAKRTHTDTQYF
TRBJ1-1,14,-,TRBD1,TRBV12-5,TGTGCTAGTGGTTTGGGACAGGGGGCCACTGAAGCTTTCTTT,CASGLGQGATEAFF
TRBJ1-1,14,-,TRBD1,TRBV27,TGTGCCAGCAGTAATGGACAGGGGTACACTGAAGCTTTCTTT,CASSNGQGYTEAFF
TRBJ2-3,14,-,TRBD2,TRBV5-4,TGTGCCAGCAGCCCGGGGGGGAGCACAGATACGCAGTATTTT,CASSPGGSTDTQYF
TRBJ2-1,18,-,TRBD1,TRBV18,TGTGCCAGCTCACCACCAGGAGGGACAGGGGGCGTCTACAATGAGCAGTTCTTC,CASSPPGGTGGVYNEQFF
TRBJ1-5,17,few,TRBD1,TRBV19,TGTGCCAGCGCAGGGACAGGGGGCGGCTATAGCAATCAGCCCCAGCATTTT,CASAGTGGGYSNQPQHF
TRBJ1-2,16,-,TRBD1,TRBV4-1,TGCGCCAGCAGCCAAGTCGGTGACAGGGGGAGCTATGGCTACACCTTC,CASSQVGDRGSYGYTF
TRBJ2-2,15,-,-,TRBV5-4,TGTGCCAGCAGCTTTATGGGGGGGCGAGGCGGGGAGCTGTTTTTT,CASSFMGGRGGELFF
TRBJ2-3,15,-,TRBD2,TRBV9,TGTGCCAGCAGCGTAGTCGCGGGGGGCACAGATACGCAGTATTTT,CASSVVAGGTDTQYF
TRBJ2-7,14,-,-,TRBV19,TGTGCCAGTAGTAGTACGGGGGTAAACTACGAGCAGTACTTC,CASSSTGVNYEQYF
TRBJ2-7,14,-,TRBD1,TRBV5-1,TGCGCCAGCAGCTTGGACAGGGGGTCCTACGAGCAGTACTTC,CASSLDRGSYEQYF
TRBJ2-7,13,-,-,TRBV6-1,TGTGCCAGCAGTGAAGTCCCGGGCTACGAGCAGTACTTC,CASSEVPGYEQYF
TRBJ1-1,15,-,-,TRBV11-2,TGTGCCAGCAGCTCCCGATACCGGGAGGACACTGAAGCTTTCTTT,CASSSRYREDTEAFF
TRBJ1-4,14,-,-,TRBV6-5,TGTGCCAGTCGGACCGCAGGGAATAATGAAAAACTGTTTTTT,CASRTAGNNEKLFF
TRBJ2-3,15,-,TRBD2,TRBV10-3,TGTGCCATCAGGATTAGCGGGGATAGCACAGATACGCAGTATTTT,CAIRISGDSTDTQYF
TRBJ1-2,14,few,-,TRBV2,TGTGCCAGCAGTTTTACGACAGGCGACTATGGCTACACCTTC,CASSFTTGDYGYTF
TRBJ2-2,16,-,-,TRBV13,TGTGCCAGCAACCCCGGGGGGCTCGGGGACACCGGGGAGCTGTTTTTT,CASNPGGLGDTGELFF